The TCR beta chain under discussion was sequenced for a study of blood T cell repertoires in COVID-19. Turning to the study itself: Donors in the United States, Italy and Spain gave samples during acute or convalescent COVID-19. PBMCs, B-cell-depleted T cells, or T cells provided the cDNA or gDNA that made up the material.

Relative to its sample, this clone is medium-sized. CDR1 and CDR2 (germline): LNHDA, SQIVND (reference sequence). There are 14 residues in the CDR3. Trimming took 4 bases from V and 8 from J; bases not matched to a gene: 6. Per the authors' pipeline: By means of reference gene primer amplification, nucleated cell counts were estimated. Profiled with immunoSEQ multiplex PCR; TCRdb holds only in-frame clones, not every one. V and J calls and clone size are as listed in that table; D and trimming were resolved from the DNA. Of 280,000 or so clones listed, roughly 86% are singletons. The TCR comes from a woman between 25 and 40 years old who had recovered from COVID-19. Sequenced material: peripheral blood. This sequence joins TRBV19 and TRBJ2-1; TRBD1 aligns across 9 bases. CDR3 sequence reads: CASSRTGDRDEQFF. CDR3 nucleotide sequence: TGTGCCAGTAGTAGGACAGGGGATAGAGATGAGCAGTTCTTC.